The entry that follows covers one T cell receptor (beta chain) sequence. The record originates from a study of blood T cell repertoires in COVID-19. Looking at the study overall: PBMCs, B-cell-depleted T cells, or T cells provided the cDNA or gDNA that made up the material.

CDR3 length: 15 amino acids. Trimming removed 4 bases from V and 9 bases from J; junction bases left unmatched: 11. Germline lookup yields CDR1 LNHDA and CDR2 SQIVND (reference sequence). This table comes from immunoSEQ multiplex PCR, and its TCRdb copy is limited to in-frame clones, with some not included. Of about 220,000 clones listed, 86% are singletons. V is TRBV19 and J is TRBJ2-1, with 8 bases that match TRBD2. The sequence derives from a man under 40 who had recovered from COVID-19. Sequenced: peripheral blood. CDR3: CASSTGTRERGEQFF. For the CDR3, the DNA is TGTGCCAGTAGTACCGGGACTAGGGAGAGGGGTGAGCAGTTCTTC.